One sample yielded the 30 T cell receptor beta chains listed below, sequenced in a study of blood T cell repertoires in COVID-19. Measured with immunoSEQ multiplex PCR; TCRdb has only the in-frame clones, and not every one. The table records about 220,000 clones, 84% of them present only once. Sequencing was done on a sample of peripheral blood. Source of these receptors: a man aged 45-65 years with active or convalescent COVID-19.

The J gene is TRBJ2-5, the V gene TRBV2, with D possibly being TRBD1 (5 bases). Germline V gene sequence: CDR1 SNHLY, CDR2 FYNNEI. Trimming stripped 4 bases from V and 5 bases from J, with 11 bases between. There are 13 residues in the CDR3. The CDR3 region has the DNA TGTGCCAGCAGTGGGGCTAAGGGGGAGACCCAGTACTTC. Amino acid sequence: CASSGAKGETQYF.

The chain is built from TRBV7-6 and TRBJ2-1; 9 bases are shared with TRBD1. V shed 1 base and J 8 bases; nucleotides not matched to a gene: 6. Germline V gene lookup returns CDR1 SGHVS and CDR2 FNYEAQ. This CDR3 spans 15 amino acids. The CDR3 loop is CASSLERQGGDEQFF. As DNA, the CDR3 is TGTGCCAGCAGCTTAGAGCGACAGGGGGGTGATGAGCAGTTCTTC.

The V call is TRBV28, the J call TRBJ2-3; a weak D match, TRBD1 (5 bases). The CDR3 has 15 amino acids. The germline gives CDR1 MDHEN, CDR2 SYDVKM. Trimming took off 6 bases at V and 1 base at J, with 14 bases between the two ends. The DNA for the CDR3 is TGTGCCAGCAGGGAACAGGTCTTTGGCACAGATACGCAGTATTTT. It codes for CASREQVFGTDTQYF.

The V and J genes are TRBV19 and TRBJ2-5; D gene ambiguous. CDR1 and CDR2 from the germline V gene are LNHDA and SQIVND (reference sequence). Deletions cut 4 bases from V and 1 base from J, with 10 bases between. This CDR3 spans 14 amino acids. CDR3 amino acids: CASSTLQSQETQYF. The CDR3 nucleotides read TGTGCCAGTAGTACTCTTCAGTCCCAAGAGACCCAGTACTTC.

The genes are TRBV5-8 and TRBJ2-5, with 13 nucleotides matching TRBD2. V was clipped by 4 bases and J by 5 bases; unmatched bases: 5. CDR3 length: 15 residues. The germline CDR1 and CDR2 sequences are SGHTS and YDEGEE. As DNA, the CDR3 is TGTGCCAGCAGCCGGACTAGCGGGGGTTATGAGACCCAGTACTTC. Its protein product is CASSRTSGGYETQYF.

The chain is built from TRBV7-3 and TRBJ1-1, with TRBD1 as a possible D gene (6 bases). The CDR3 loop spans 13 amino acids. The V and J ends lost 5 bases and 3 bases respectively, with 10 bases between them. CDR1 is SGHTA, CDR2 FQGTGA, per germline. The DNA of the CDR3 is TGTGCCAGCAGCCGACAGGCTCACACTGAAGCTTTCTTT. This encodes CASSRQAHTEAFF.

The DNA for the CDR3 is TGTGCCATCAGTGAAGTAGGGACTAGCGTGTACAATGAGCAGTTCTTC. Amino acids: CAISEVGTSVYNEQFF. V gene TRBV10-3 combines with J gene TRBJ2-1, with TRBD2 identical over 10 bases. This CDR3 has 16 residues. CDR1 is ENHRY, CDR2 SYGVKD, per germline. Unmatched junction bases numbered 6, after V lost 3 bases and J lost 4 bases.

This clone has just one count. This chain uses TRBV6-5 with TRBJ1-4, with D tentatively TRBD1 (6 bases). CDR1 and CDR2 from the germline V gene are MNHEY and SVGAGI. V was clipped by 3 bases and J by 5 bases, with 16 bases between them. The CDR3 spans 16 residues. Here the CDR3 DNA reads TGTGCCAGCAGTTATTCTACAGGGATGGGGAATGAAAAACTGTTTTTT. Its protein product is CASSYSTGMGNEKLFF.

The genes are TRBV2 and TRBJ1-4; D is uncertain. The germline CDR1 and CDR2 sequences are SNHLY and FYNNEI. V shed 3 bases and J shed 13 bases, with 9 bases lying between them. The CDR3 has 11 amino acids. CDR3 in DNA: TGTGCCAGCAGTGAGATGACGGGACTGTTTTTT. Protein sequence: CASSEMTGLFF.

The chain joins TRBV27 to TRBJ2-7, with 15 bases that match TRBD2. The V gene's germline CDR1 is MNHEY and CDR2 SMNVEV (reference sequence). CDR3 size: 15 residues. Trimming cost V 5 bases and J 5 bases; bases outside gene matches: 4. In nucleotides, the CDR3 is TGTGCCAGCAGTCCGGGGACTAGCGGGAGGAACGAGCAGTACTTC. Translation gives CASSPGTSGRNEQYF.

Turning to this clone: In the same sample, other DNA sequences code for this CDR3. The J gene is TRBJ1-1, the V gene TRBV3-1 (or the pseudogene TRBV3-2); 10 bases align to TRBD1. CDR1 is LGHDT, CDR2 YNNKEL, per germline (reference sequence). The ends lost 1 base at V and 4 bases at J; junction bases unmatched: 3. The CDR3 spans 15 residues. The chain's CDR3 is CASSQGTGGVTEAFF. CDR3 nucleotide sequence: TGTGCCAGCAGCCAAGGGACAGGGGGAGTCACTGAAGCTTTCTTT.

The rearrangement uses TRBV10-3 and TRBJ1-2; TRBD1 agrees at 9 bases. V trimming: 3 bases; J trimming: 7 bases; junction bases outside the gene matches: 9. The germline V gene has CDR1 ENHRY and CDR2 SYGVKD. The CDR3 is 15 residues long. The CDR3 DNA follows: TGTGCCATCAGTGACCCCGACAGGGGGATTTTTGGCTACACCTTC. The encoded protein is CAISDPDRGIFGYTF.

The chain links TRBV10-3 to TRBJ1-2; 8 bases agree with TRBD1. V was pared by 6 bases and J by 7 bases, with 7 bases of the junction left unmatched. The CDR3 consists of 13 residues. CDR1 ENHRY and CDR2 SYGVKD come from the germline V gene. The CDR3 spells CAIRDREDSGYTF. The CDR3 nucleotides are TGTGCCATCAGGGACAGGGAAGATAGTGGCTACACCTTC.

The chain is built from TRBV5-1 and TRBJ1-5; a possible D gene is TRBD1 (6 bases). The CDR3 runs 15 residues. V lost 0 bases to trimming and J lost 2 bases, with 9 bases between them. Germline CDR1 SGHRS, CDR2 YFSETQ. The CDR3 DNA reads TGCGCCAGCAGCTTGGGGACAGTAGGCAATCAGCCCCAGCATTTT. Translating gives CASSLGTVGNQPQHF.

The V call is TRBV4-1, the J call TRBJ1-3, with D perhaps TRBD1 (6 bases). V shed 2 bases and J shed 5 bases, with 16 bases lying between them. Germline-derived CDR1 and CDR2 are MGHRA and YSYEKL. This CDR3 comprises 16 residues. The CDR3 loop is CASSQPPGGLRNTIYF. CDR3 bases: TGCGCCAGCAGCCAACCCCCCGGGGGGCTCAGAAACACCATATATTTT.

The chain joins TRBV28 to TRBJ2-7, with D unresolved. The CDR3 loop spans 15 amino acids. V was clipped by 5 bases and J by 0 bases, with 14 bases between them. CDR1 is MDHEN, CDR2 SYDVKM, per germline. The CDR3: CASSPRSYLSYEQYV. The CDR3 DNA reads as TGTGCCAGCAGTCCGCGATCGTACCTCTCCTACGAGCAGTACGTC.

The chain carries TRBV18 and TRBJ2-5; no clear D. Trimming removed 6 bases at V and 2 bases at J, with 10 bases between. This CDR3 spans 13 amino acids. Germline V CDR1 and CDR2: KGHSH, LQKENI. The CDR3 loop reads CASSQADQETQYF. CDR3 DNA sequence: TGTGCCAGCTCTCAAGCCGATCAAGAGACCCAGTACTTC.

This clone was picked up one time. This sequence joins TRBV5-5 and TRBJ1-2, with a possible D match to TRBD1 (6 bases). Deletions cut 4 bases from V and 2 bases from J, with 15 bases between. The length of the CDR3 is 15 residues. The V gene's germline CDR1 is SGHKS and CDR2 YYEKEE (reference sequence). CDR3: CASSPRTEGNYGYTF. Written as DNA, the CDR3 is TGTGCCAGCAGCCCTAGGACAGAGGGGAACTATGGCTACACCTTC.

The chain recombines TRBV5-1 with TRBJ1-4; TRBD1 aligns across 7 bases. V shed 0 bases, J shed 0 bases, and the junction held 2 bases outside the gene matches. The CDR3 consists of 16 residues. CDR1 is SGHRS, CDR2 YFSETQ, per germline. CDR3 region: CASSLGQGPTNEKLFF. Written as DNA, the CDR3 is TGCGCCAGCAGCTTGGGACAGGGACCAACTAATGAAAAACTGTTTTTT.

The genes are TRBV7-9 and TRBJ2-7; TRBD2 agrees at 10 bases. V shed 5 bases and J 1 base; nucleotides not matched to a gene: 11. The CDR3 contains 17 residues. The germline V gene has CDR1 SEHNR and CDR2 FQNEAQ (reference sequence). CDR3 sequence reads: CASSVPVAGGHSYEQYF. DNA of the CDR3: TGTGCCAGCAGCGTGCCGGTAGCGGGAGGACATTCCTACGAGCAGTACTTC. Using reference TRBV7-9 and TRBJ2-7 for the parts outside the CDR3, the full variable domain is DTGVSQNPRHKITKRGQNVTFRCDPISEHNRLYWYRQTLGQGPEFLTYFQNEAQLEKSRLLSDRFSAERPKGSFSTLEIQRTEQGDSAMYLCASSVPVAGGHSYEQYFGPGTRLTVT.

The chain carries TRBV12-5 and TRBJ2-1, with D tentatively TRBD2 (6 bases). V was shortened by 1 base and J by 5 bases, with 15 bases between the two germline ends. The CDR3 runs to 16 residues. Per germline, CDR1 LGHNT and CDR2 FRNRAP. The CDR3 DNA reads TGTGCTAGTGGTTTGGGGATGGGGGGTCCGAACAATGAGCAGTTCTTC. Encoded protein: CASGLGMGGPNNEQFF.

The chain carries TRBV7-8 and TRBJ1-1; 7 bases agree with TRBD1. The CDR3 spans 15 residues. The germline V gene encodes CDR1 SGHVS and CDR2 FQNEAQ. V gave up 3 bases and J gave up 4 bases; unmatched junction bases: 8. The CDR3 loop reads CASSLDRWYPTEAFF. The DNA for the CDR3 is TGTGCCAGCAGCTTGGACAGGTGGTATCCCACTGAAGCTTTCTTT. Drawing the rest from reference TRBV7-8 and TRBJ1-1, the complete variable domain is GAGVSQSPRYKVAKRGQDVALRCDPISGHVSLFWYQQALGQGPEFLTYFQNEAQLDKSGLPSDRFFAERPEGSVSTLKIQRTQQEDSAVYLCASSLDRWYPTEAFFGQGTRLTVV.

This clone was counted between two and nine times. This chain connects TRBV13 to TRBJ1-2; D not certain. The CDR3 has 15 amino acids. V was clipped by 0 bases and J by 0 bases, with 8 bases between them. CDR1 and CDR2 from the germline V gene are PRHDT and FYEKMQ (reference sequence). The CDR3 region is CASSLGQTANYGYTF. CDR3 bases: TGTGCCAGCAGCTTAGGGCAGACTGCTAACTATGGCTACACCTTC.

V is TRBV18 and J is TRBJ1-5, with D unclear. V lost 2 bases and J lost 6, with 14 bases in between. Per germline, CDR1 KGHSH and CDR2 LQKENI. CDR3 length: 15 amino acids. The CDR3 protein is CASSPGNRGVQPQHF. CDR3 bases: TGTGCCAGCTCACCAGGTAATCGGGGAGTTCAGCCCCAGCATTTT.

The rearrangement joins TRBV23-1 to TRBJ2-7; possibly TRBD1 for D (6 bases). TRBV23-1 is an open reading frame, and its role is uncertain. This CDR3 is 16 amino acids long. V dropped 4 bases and J dropped 4 bases, with 20 bases sitting between them. Here the CDR3 DNA reads TGCGCCAGCAGTCCCCGAATGAGGACAGACGTTTACGAGCAGTACGTC. This codes for CASSPRMRTDVYEQYV.

This chain connects TRBV5-1 to TRBJ2-1; the D gene is possibly TRBD2 (7 bases). This CDR3 is 16 amino acids long. The germline gives CDR1 SGHRS, CDR2 YFSETQ. Trimming stripped 0 bases from V and 6 bases from J, with 16 bases between. DNA of the CDR3: TGCGCCAGCAGCTTGGTAGGGGGAGGGCCCCCCAATGAGCAGTTCTTC. Translating gives CASSLVGGGPPNEQFF.

The table lists this clone with a few counts. The V and J genes are TRBV28 and TRBJ2-1, with 14 bases identical to TRBD2. Germline CDR1 and CDR2: MDHEN and SYDVKM. Trimming removed 8 bases from V and 0 bases from J; junction bases left unmatched: 6. This CDR3 is built from 17 residues. CDR3 protein: CASRGTSGRSSYNEQFF. The CDR3 nucleotides are TGTGCCAGCCGGGGGACTAGCGGGAGAAGCTCCTACAATGAGCAGTTCTTC.

The chain uses TRBV5-1 and TRBJ1-3; D possibly corresponds to TRBD1 (5 bases). The CDR3 loop spans 16 amino acids. From germline, CDR1 is SGHRS and CDR2 YFSETQ. The V end was cut by 0 bases, the J end by 4 bases, with 14 bases between. The CDR3 loop is CASSLDRGESGNTIYF. DNA of the CDR3: TGCGCCAGCAGCTTGGATCGGGGGGAGTCAGGAAACACCATATATTTT.

The rearrangement uses TRBV5-1 and TRBJ2-3; 10 positions match TRBD1. The CDR3 extends over 17 amino acids. Germline V lookup: CDR1 SGHRS, CDR2 YFSETQ. Trimming removed 3 bases from V and 4 bases from J; junction bases left unmatched: 11. CDR3 nucleotide sequence: TGCGCCAGCAGCTACCGACAGGGGGCTGGAAGGGCAGATACGCAGTATTTT. Protein sequence: CASSYRQGAGRADTQYF.

This sequence joins TRBV5-1 and TRBJ2-2, with 8 bases lining up with TRBD1. Germline V CDR1 and CDR2: SGHRS, YFSETQ. The CDR3 spans 17 residues. V gave up 2 bases and J gave up 0 bases; unmatched junction bases: 6. Here the CDR3 DNA reads TGCGCCAGCAGCTTTCGTACAGGGGGTACGAACACCGGGGAGCTGTTTTTT. This sequence encodes CASSFRTGGTNTGELFF.